This TCR beta chain was captured by sequencing in a study of T cells in Graves' hyperthyroidism and ophthalmopathy. Many counts were recorded for this clonotype. The germline V gene has CDR1 MDHEN and CDR2 SYDVKM. This CDR3 spans 14 amino acids. V was cut by 7 bases and J by 2 bases, with 15 bases left in between. The authors deemed Graves' hyperthyroidism stable absent ophthalmopathy progression within 18 months. Amplification yielded TCR beta CDR3 regions, with RNA transcripts as the source. The TCR CDR3 was amplified in a first-round RT-PCR using the HTBI primer set. Via MiXCR, TCRdb re-called the multiplex PCR reads, giving one row per CDR3 protein. The sample gives 250,000 to 300,000 distinct CDR3 sequences, approximately 14% of which show up once; 7% to 9% is in the top ten.

This TCR was sampled from a woman aged 40-49 years with Graves' hyperthyroidism. The J gene is TRBJ2-7, the V gene TRBV28, with TRBD1 as a possible D gene (6 bases). The sample comprised blood. The CDR3 DNA is TGTGCCAGCAACCCACAGGGAAGAGCCTACGAGCAGTACTTC. Amino acids: CASNPQGRAYEQYF. The full variable domain, with the rest looked up from reference TRBV28 and TRBJ2-7, is DVKVTQSSRYLVKRTGEKVFLECVQDMDHENMFWYRQDPGLGLRLIYFSYDVKMKEKGDIPEGYSVSREKKERFSLILESASTNQTSMYLCASNPQGRAYEQYFGPGTRLTVT.